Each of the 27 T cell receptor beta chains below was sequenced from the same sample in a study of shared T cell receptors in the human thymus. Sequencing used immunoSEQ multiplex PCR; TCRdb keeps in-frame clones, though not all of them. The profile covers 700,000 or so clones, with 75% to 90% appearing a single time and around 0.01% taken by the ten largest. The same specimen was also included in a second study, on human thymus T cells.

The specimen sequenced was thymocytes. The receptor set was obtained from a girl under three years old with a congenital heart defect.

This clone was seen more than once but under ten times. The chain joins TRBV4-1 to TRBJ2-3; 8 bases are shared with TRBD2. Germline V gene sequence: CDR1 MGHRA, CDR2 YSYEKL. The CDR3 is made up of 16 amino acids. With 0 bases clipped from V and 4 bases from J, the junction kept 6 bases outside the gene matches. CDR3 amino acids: CASSQDTGGRADTQYF. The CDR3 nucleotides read TGCGCCAGCAGCCAAGATACGGGGGGGAGGGCAGATACGCAGTATTTT.

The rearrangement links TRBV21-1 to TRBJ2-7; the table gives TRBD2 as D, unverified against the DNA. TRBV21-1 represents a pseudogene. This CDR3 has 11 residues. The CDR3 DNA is TGTGCCAGCAGCCTGGACCCAGGCGGGAGTTTC. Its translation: CASSLDPGGSF.

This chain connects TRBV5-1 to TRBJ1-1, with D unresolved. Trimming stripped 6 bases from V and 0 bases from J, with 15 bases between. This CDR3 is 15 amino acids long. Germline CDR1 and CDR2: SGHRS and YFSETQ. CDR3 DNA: TGCGCCAGCAATGTTCGGGGAGGAATGAACACTGAAGCTTTCTTT. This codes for CASNVRGGMNTEAFF. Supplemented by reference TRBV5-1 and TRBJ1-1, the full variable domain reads KAGVTQTPRYLIKTRGQQVTLSCSPISGHRSVSWYQQTPGQGLQFLFEYFSETQRNKGNFPGRFSGRQFSNSRSEMNVSTLELGDSALYLCASNVRGGMNTEAFFGQGTRLTVV.

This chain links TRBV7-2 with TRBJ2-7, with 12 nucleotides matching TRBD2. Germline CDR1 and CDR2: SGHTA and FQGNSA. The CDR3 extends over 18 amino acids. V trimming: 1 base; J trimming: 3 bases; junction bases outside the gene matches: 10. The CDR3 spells CASSLVLETSGGHYEQYF. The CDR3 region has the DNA TGTGCCAGCAGCTTAGTGCTCGAGACTAGCGGGGGACACTACGAGCAGTACTTC.

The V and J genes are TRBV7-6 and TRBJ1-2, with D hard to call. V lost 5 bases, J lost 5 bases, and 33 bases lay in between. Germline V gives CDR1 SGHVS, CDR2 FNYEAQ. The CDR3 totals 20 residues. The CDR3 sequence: CASSHLPNPTIEVREYGYTF. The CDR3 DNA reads TGTGCCAGCAGCCATTTACCAAACCCGACAATTGAGGTACGGGAATATGGCTACACCTTC.

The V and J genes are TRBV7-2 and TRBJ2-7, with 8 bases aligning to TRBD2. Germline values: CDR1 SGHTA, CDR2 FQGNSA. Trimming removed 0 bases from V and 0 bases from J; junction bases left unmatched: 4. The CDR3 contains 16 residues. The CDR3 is CASSLAAGTSSYEQYF. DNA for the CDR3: TGTGCCAGCAGCTTAGCGGCAGGGACTAGCTCCTACGAGCAGTACTTC.

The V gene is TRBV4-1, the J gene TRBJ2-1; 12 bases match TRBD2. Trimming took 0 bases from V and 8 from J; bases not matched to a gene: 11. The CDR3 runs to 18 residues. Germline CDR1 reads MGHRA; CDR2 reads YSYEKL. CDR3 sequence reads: CASSQDSSSGGGGDEQFF. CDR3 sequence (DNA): TGCGCCAGCAGCCAAGATTCGTCTAGCGGGGGGGGTGGGGATGAGCAGTTCTTC.

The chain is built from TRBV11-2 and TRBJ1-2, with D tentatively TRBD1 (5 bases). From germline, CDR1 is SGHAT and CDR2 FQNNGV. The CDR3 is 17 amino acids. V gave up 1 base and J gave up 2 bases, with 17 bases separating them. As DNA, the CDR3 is TGTGCCAGCAGCTTAGGGCATCCCAGGGATTTGAACTATGGCTACACCTTC. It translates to CASSLGHPRDLNYGYTF.

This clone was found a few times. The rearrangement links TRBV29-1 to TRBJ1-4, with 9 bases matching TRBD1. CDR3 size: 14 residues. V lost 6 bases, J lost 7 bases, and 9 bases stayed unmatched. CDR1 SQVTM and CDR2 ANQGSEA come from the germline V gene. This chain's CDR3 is CSVSPRTGAEKLFF. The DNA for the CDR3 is TGCAGCGTCTCCCCTCGGACAGGGGCTGAAAAACTGTTTTTT. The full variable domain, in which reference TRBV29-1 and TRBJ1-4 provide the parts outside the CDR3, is SAVISQKPSRDICQRGTSLTIQCQVDSQVTMMFWYRQQPGQSLTLIATANQGSEATYESGFVIDKFPISRPNLTFSTLTVSNMSPEDSSIYLCSVSPRTGAEKLFFGSGTQLSVL.

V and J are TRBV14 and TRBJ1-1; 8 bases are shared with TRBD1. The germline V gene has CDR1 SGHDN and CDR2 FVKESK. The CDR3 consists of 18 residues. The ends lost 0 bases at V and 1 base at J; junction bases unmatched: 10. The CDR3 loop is CASSQEVASGTGNTEAFF. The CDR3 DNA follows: TGTGCCAGCAGCCAAGAAGTAGCCTCGGGGACAGGGAACACTGAAGCTTTCTTT.

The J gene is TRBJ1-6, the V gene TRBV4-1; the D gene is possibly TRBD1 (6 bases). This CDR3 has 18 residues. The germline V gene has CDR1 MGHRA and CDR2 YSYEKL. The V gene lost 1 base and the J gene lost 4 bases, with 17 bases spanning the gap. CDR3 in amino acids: CASSQGLQGNIYNSPLHF. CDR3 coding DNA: TGCGCCAGCAGCCAAGGGCTACAGGGCAATATTTATAATTCACCCCTCCACTTT.

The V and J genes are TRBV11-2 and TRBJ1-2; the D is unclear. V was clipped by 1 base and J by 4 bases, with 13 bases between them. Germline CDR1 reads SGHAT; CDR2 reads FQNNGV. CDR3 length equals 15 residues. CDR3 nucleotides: TGTGCCAGCAGCTTAGTTTTATACGGAGGCTATGGCTACACCTTC. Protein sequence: CASSLVLYGGYGYTF.

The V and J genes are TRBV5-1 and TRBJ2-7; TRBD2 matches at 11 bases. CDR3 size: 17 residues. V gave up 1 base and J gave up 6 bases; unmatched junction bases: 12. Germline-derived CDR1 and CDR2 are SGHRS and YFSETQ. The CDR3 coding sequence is TGCGCCAGCAGCTTGCGTCTAGCGGGGGGACCTCCATGCGAGCAGTACTTC. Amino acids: CASSLRLAGGPPCEQYF.

For the CDR3, the DNA is TGTGCCAGCAGTGGTAGGAGGAGTGGAAACACCATATATTTT. It is translated as CASSGRRSGNTIYF. The chain couples TRBV6-1 to TRBJ1-3; D is undetermined. Trimming took 4 bases from V and 3 from J, leaving 10 bases between them. Germline CDR1 and CDR2: MNHNS and SASEGT. This CDR3 is 14 amino acids long.

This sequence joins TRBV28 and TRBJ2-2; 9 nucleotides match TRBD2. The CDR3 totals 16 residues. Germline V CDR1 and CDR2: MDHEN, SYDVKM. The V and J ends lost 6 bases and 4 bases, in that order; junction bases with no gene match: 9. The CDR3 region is CASSRPSGVGTGELFF. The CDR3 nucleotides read TGTGCCAGCAGCCGCCCTAGCGGGGTTGGCACCGGGGAGCTGTTTTTT.

CDR3 protein: CAISTRRTGWEYGYTF. In nucleotides, the CDR3 is TGTGCCATCAGTACCAGAAGGACAGGCTGGGAGTATGGCTACACCTTC. The chain uses TRBV10-3 and TRBJ1-2; 7 bases align to TRBD1. Germline loops: CDR1 ENHRY, CDR2 SYGVKD. Trimming took 5 bases from V and 5 from J; bases not matched to a gene: 14. The CDR3 consists of 16 residues.

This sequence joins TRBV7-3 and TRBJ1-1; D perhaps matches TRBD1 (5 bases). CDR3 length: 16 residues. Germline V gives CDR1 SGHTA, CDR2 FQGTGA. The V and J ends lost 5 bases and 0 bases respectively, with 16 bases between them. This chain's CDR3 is CASSPRGGKMNTEAFF. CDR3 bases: TGTGCCAGCAGCCCGAGGGGAGGGAAAATGAACACTGAAGCTTTCTTT.

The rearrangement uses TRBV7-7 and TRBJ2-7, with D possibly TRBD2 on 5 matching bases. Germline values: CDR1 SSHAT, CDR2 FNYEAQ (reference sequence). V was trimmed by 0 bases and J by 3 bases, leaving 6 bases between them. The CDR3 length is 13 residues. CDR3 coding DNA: TGTGCCAGCAGCTTAGCGAGGGACTACGAGCAGTACTTC. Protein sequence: CASSLARDYEQYF.

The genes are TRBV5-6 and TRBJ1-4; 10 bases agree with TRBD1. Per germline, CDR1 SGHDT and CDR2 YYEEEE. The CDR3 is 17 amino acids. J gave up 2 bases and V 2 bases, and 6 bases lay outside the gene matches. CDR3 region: CASSFPGQGMTNEKLFF. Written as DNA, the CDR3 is TGTGCCAGCAGCTTCCCGGGACAGGGGATGACTAATGAAAAACTGTTTTTT.

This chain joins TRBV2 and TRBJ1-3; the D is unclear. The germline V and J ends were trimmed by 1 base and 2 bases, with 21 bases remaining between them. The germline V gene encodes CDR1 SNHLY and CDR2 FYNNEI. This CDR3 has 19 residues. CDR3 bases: TGTGCCAGCAGTGAAGAACCCCCCGGGGTTTGGAGACCTGGAAACACCATATATTTT. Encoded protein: CASSEEPPGVWRPGNTIYF.

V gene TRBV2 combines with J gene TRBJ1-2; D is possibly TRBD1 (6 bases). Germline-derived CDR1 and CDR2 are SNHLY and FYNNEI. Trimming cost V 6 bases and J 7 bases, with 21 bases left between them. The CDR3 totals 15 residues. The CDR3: CASREKNRESCGYTF. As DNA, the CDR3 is TGTGCCAGCAGGGAGAAAAACAGGGAAAGCTGTGGCTACACCTTC.

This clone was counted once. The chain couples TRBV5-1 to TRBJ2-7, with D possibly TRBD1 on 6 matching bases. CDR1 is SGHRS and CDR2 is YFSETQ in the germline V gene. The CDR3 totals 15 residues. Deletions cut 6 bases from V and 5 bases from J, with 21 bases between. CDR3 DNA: TGCGCCAGCACCCTCCATGACAGGTTGGGCCACGAGCAGTACTTC. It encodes CASTLHDRLGHEQYF.

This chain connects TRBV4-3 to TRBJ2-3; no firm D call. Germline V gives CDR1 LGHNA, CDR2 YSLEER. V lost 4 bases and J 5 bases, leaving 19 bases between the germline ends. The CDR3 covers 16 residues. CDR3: CASSLMRHSRGDTQYF. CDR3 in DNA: TGCGCCAGCAGCCTAATGCGCCATTCTCGCGGAGATACGCAGTATTTT.

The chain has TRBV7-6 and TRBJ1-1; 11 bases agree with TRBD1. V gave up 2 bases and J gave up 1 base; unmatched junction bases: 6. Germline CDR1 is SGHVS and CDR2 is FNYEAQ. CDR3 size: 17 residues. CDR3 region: CASSLPPGTGGNTEAFF. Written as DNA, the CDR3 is TGTGCCAGCAGCTTACCACCCGGGACAGGGGGGAACACTGAAGCTTTCTTT.

The CDR3 protein is CAWSPWGENTEAFF. The CDR3 DNA sequence: TGTGCCTGGAGTCCATGGGGGGAGAACACTGAAGCTTTCTTT. The gene calls are TRBV30 and TRBJ1-1, with D possibly matching TRBD1 (5 bases). Germline CDR1 reads GTSNPN; CDR2 reads SVGIG (reference sequence). The V and J ends lost 2 bases and 1 base respectively, with 11 bases between them. The CDR3 contains 14 residues.

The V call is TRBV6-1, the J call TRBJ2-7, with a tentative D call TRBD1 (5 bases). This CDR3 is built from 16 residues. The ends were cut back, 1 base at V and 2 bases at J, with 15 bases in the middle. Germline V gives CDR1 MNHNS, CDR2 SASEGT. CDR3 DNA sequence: TGTGCCAGCAGTGAAGGAGACAGCTCCTTTACCTACGAGCAGTACTTC. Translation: CASSEGDSSFTYEQYF.

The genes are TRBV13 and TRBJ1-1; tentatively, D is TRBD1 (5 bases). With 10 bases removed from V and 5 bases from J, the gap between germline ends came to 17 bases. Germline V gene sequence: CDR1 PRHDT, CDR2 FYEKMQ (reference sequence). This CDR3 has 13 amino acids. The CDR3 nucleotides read TGTGCCACCCCTAGCATCGGGGGAACTGAAGCTTTCTTT. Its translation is CATPSIGGTEAFF.